Below are 30 T cell receptor beta chains sequenced from a single sample in a study of blood T cells in healthy people across ages. Sample-barcoded 5' priming and a J-beta primer mix drove a second PCR of roughly 7 to 11 cycles. MiXCR, applied by TCRdb to the 5' RACE reads, yields one record per CDR3 protein. The top ten hold roughly 22% of the sample, which has hundreds of thousands of distinct CDR3 sequences, nearly 60% seen once. The sample taken for sequencing was blood. The origin of the receptors is a man under 40 in good health.

This rearrangement joins TRBV7-2 to TRBJ1-2; D is perhaps TRBD1 (5 bases). Trimming pared 5 bases from V and 2 bases from J, leaving 12 bases between. Looked up from germline, CDR1 is SGHTA and CDR2 is FQGNSA. The CDR3 is 14 residues long. CDR3 sequence (DNA): TGTGCCAGCAGCATGGGACGGCAAAACTATGGCTACACCTTC. Translating gives CASSMGRQNYGYTF.

The chain links TRBV7-2 to TRBJ2-5; possible D gene TRBD2, 6 bases. V dropped 4 bases and J dropped 4 bases, with 13 bases sitting between them. Germline CDR1 and CDR2: SGHTA and FQGNSA. There are 14 residues in the CDR3. In DNA form, the CDR3 reads TGTGCCAGCAGCTCTGGAGGGGTTCGAGAGACCCAGTACTTC. Its translation: CASSSGGVRETQYF.

CDR3 sequence reads: CASSQDVTWSHEQFF. The CDR3 DNA reads as TGTGCCAGCAGCCAAGATGTGACATGGTCCCATGAGCAGTTCTTC. The chain carries TRBV3-1 and TRBJ2-1; no clear D gene. The CDR3 is 15 residues long. V lost 0 bases, J lost 8 bases, and 14 bases lay in between. The germline CDR1 and CDR2 sequences are LGHDT and YNNKEL (reference sequence).

This clonotype was picked up a small number of times. The chain has TRBV7-2 and TRBJ1-2; maybe TRBD1 (5 bases). V gave up 0 bases and J gave up 3 bases, with 11 bases separating them. The CDR3 has 15 residues. CDR1 and CDR2 (germline): SGHTA, FQGNSA. CDR3 residues: CASSLAYGGYYGYTF. CDR3 in DNA: TGTGCCAGCAGCTTAGCGTATGGGGGGTACTATGGCTACACCTTC.

V is TRBV12-3 or TRBV12-4 and J is TRBJ2-1; TRBD2 agrees at 9 bases. The CDR3 loop spans 15 amino acids. The trim removed 6 bases at V and 10 bases at J, leaving 13 bases unmatched. The CDR3, as DNA: TGTGCCAGCAGCCCCGGGTTAGCGGGAGTGGGGGAGCAGTTCTTC. Encoded protein: CASSPGLAGVGEQFF.

The rearrangement joins TRBV6-1 to TRBJ2-7, with 7 bases lining up with TRBD1. The J call could be wrong; TRBJ2-5 is a better fit for the DNA end. This CDR3 spans 16 amino acids. Germline V gene lookup returns CDR1 MNHNS and CDR2 SASEGT. The CDR3 DNA reads TGTGCCAGCAGTGAAGGCCGACAGGGCCACAGGGAGACCCAGTACTTC. Its translation is CASSEGRQGHRETQYF.

This chain uses TRBV20-1 with TRBJ1-5; 8 nucleotides line up with TRBD1. CDR1 is DFQATT, CDR2 SNEGSKA, per germline (reference sequence). J gave up 6 bases and V 2 bases, and 6 bases lay outside the gene matches. The CDR3 is made up of 14 amino acids. The CDR3 loop reads CSARRTGSSQPQHF. The CDR3 DNA sequence: TGCAGTGCTAGACGGACAGGGAGTAGTCAGCCCCAGCATTTT.

The V call is TRBV7-2, the J call TRBJ1-1; D is possibly TRBD1 (5 bases). Germline assignment: CDR1 SGHTA and CDR2 FQGNSA. V was clipped by 5 bases and J by 3 bases, with 19 bases between them. CDR3 length: 16 residues. CDR3 in DNA: TGTGCCAGCAGCCGACGAGGGGACGCGGTGGACACTGAAGCTTTCTTT. Translating it yields CASSRRGDAVDTEAFF.

This clonotype turned up a few times. This chain connects TRBV28 to TRBJ2-3; weak D call: TRBD2 (6 bases). Germline V gene sequence: CDR1 MDHEN, CDR2 SYDVKM. There are 13 residues in the CDR3. V was trimmed by 7 bases and J by 2 bases, leaving 10 bases between them. CDR3 sequence: CASTRGFTDTQYF. The CDR3 DNA is TGTGCCAGCACCCGGGGGTTCACAGATACGCAGTATTTT.

This chain links TRBV25-1 with TRBJ1-1, with D possibly being TRBD1 (5 bases). This CDR3 is 15 amino acids long. Trimming shortened V by 0 bases and J by 2 bases, and 10 bases separated the two germline ends. Germline V gives CDR1 MGHDK, CDR2 SYGVNS. In nucleotides, the CDR3 is TGTGCCAGCAGTGAATATAGGGGACTTAACACTGAAGCTTTCTTT. Its translation: CASSEYRGLNTEAFF.

The sample holds one count of this clonotype. This chain joins TRBV9 and TRBJ2-1, with TRBD2 identical over 9 bases. V trimming: 4 bases; J trimming: 13 bases; junction bases outside the gene matches: 12. CDR1 and CDR2 (germline): SGDLS, YYNGEE. This CDR3 comprises 14 residues. DNA for the CDR3: TGTGCCAGCAGCCCAAAGGTACTAGCGGGTATCCAGTTCTTC. Protein product: CASSPKVLAGIQFF.

This clonotype came up a few times. The chain has TRBV7-2 and TRBJ2-7; a possible D gene is TRBD1 (5 bases). The CDR3 sequence is 14 residues long. Trimming left V 1 base short and J 4 bases short, with 11 bases between. Germline V gene sequence: CDR1 SGHTA, CDR2 FQGNSA. DNA for the CDR3: TGTGCCAGCAGCTTAGACAGGTTTTGGTACGAGCAGTACTTC. As protein: CASSLDRFWYEQYF.

The J gene is TRBJ2-5, the V gene TRBV2; possible D gene TRBD2, 6 bases. Trimming took off 7 bases at V and 2 bases at J, with 14 bases between the two ends. The CDR3 is made up of 14 amino acids. In germline, CDR1 is SNHLY, CDR2 FYNNEI. CDR3 residues: CASTWTNTQETQYF. DNA of the CDR3: TGTGCCAGCACGTGGACTAACACGCAAGAGACCCAGTACTTC.

This clonotype was recorded only once. The J gene is TRBJ2-4, the V gene TRBV5-1, with D possibly being TRBD1 (5 bases). CDR1 and CDR2 (germline): SGHRS, YFSETQ. V lost 0 bases, J lost 8 bases, and 9 bases lay in between. This CDR3 is 13 amino acids long. The CDR3 region has the DNA TGCGCCAGCAGCTTGGGGGCAGGGTACATTCAGTACTTC. The encoded protein is CASSLGAGYIQYF.

V and J are TRBV4-1 and TRBJ2-3, with TRBD1 matching 9 bases. Germline CDR1 reads MGHRA; CDR2 reads YSYEKL. CDR3 size: 16 residues. V trimming: 2 bases; J trimming: 5 bases; junction bases outside the gene matches: 8. CDR3 DNA: TGCGCCAGCAGCCAAACCACAGGGGGCCGAGTAGATACGCAGTATTTT. This codes for CASSQTTGGRVDTQYF.

The rearrangement uses TRBV20-1 and TRBJ2-7, with D hard to call. Deletions cut 3 bases from V and 3 bases from J, with 9 bases between. This CDR3 spans 12 amino acids. The germline CDR1 and CDR2 sequences are DFQATT and SNEGSKA (reference sequence). CDR3 sequence: CSASEQNYEQYF. DNA for the CDR3: TGCAGTGCTAGCGAACAGAACTACGAGCAGTACTTC.

This clonotype occurred once. The chain employs TRBV6-1 and TRBJ2-1, with TRBD1 matching 10 bases. The CDR3 consists of 16 residues. Germline V lookup: CDR1 MNHNS, CDR2 SASEGT. After removal of 6 bases from V and 4 bases from J, the junction contained 9 bases not matched to a gene. This CDR3 reads CASRETGTGAYNEQFF. Written as DNA, the CDR3 is TGTGCCAGCAGGGAAACCGGGACAGGGGCTTACAATGAGCAGTTCTTC.

This clonotype was counted a single time. The chain combines TRBV15 with TRBJ2-1; D unresolved. The J call could be wrong; TRBJ2-7 is a better fit for the DNA end. Germline V CDR1 and CDR2: LNHNV, YYDKDF (reference sequence). The CDR3 runs to 15 residues. The CDR3: CATSRDRASPGEQYF. The CDR3 DNA reads TGTGCCACCAGCAGAGATCGGGCTAGTCCCGGCGAGCAGTACTTC.

In this sample, this clonotype turned up a few times. This chain joins TRBV20-1 and TRBJ2-3; D is undetermined. V lost 2 bases to trimming and J lost 1 base, with 10 bases between them. The length of the CDR3 is 14 residues. Germline V gene lookup returns CDR1 DFQATT and CDR2 SNEGSKA (reference sequence). CDR3 bases: TGCAGTGCTAGAACTCCCGACGGCACAGATACGCAGTATTTT. Translated: CSARTPDGTDTQYF.

The chain joins TRBV10-3 to TRBJ1-6, with 7 bases that match TRBD1. Germline V lookup: CDR1 ENHRY, CDR2 SYGVKD. J was trimmed by 15 bases and V by 6 bases; bases with no gene match: 17. The CDR3 extends over 15 amino acids. The CDR3 nucleotides read TGTGCCATCAGAGCATCAGAAGACAGGGTTTCTCGCCTCCACTTT. It is translated as CAIRASEDRVSRLHF.

In this sample, this clonotype turned up a few times. This sequence joins TRBV12-3 or TRBV12-4 and TRBJ2-7; D is ambiguous. The CDR3 consists of 12 residues. The ends were cut back, 6 bases at V and 5 bases at J, with 11 bases in the middle. CDR3 DNA sequence: TGTGCCAGCAGCATTAAGGCCGACGAGCAGTACTTC. Translating gives CASSIKADEQYF.

V usage is TRBV20-1 and J usage is TRBJ1-2; D is unclear. The CDR3 totals 13 residues. The V gene's germline CDR1 is DFQATT and CDR2 SNEGSKA (reference sequence). The germline V and J ends were trimmed by 7 bases and 5 bases, with 17 bases remaining between them. This CDR3 is CSGTRHISYGYTF. As DNA, the CDR3 is TGCAGTGGCACCCGTCATATAAGTTATGGCTACACCTTC.

This clonotype was seen more than once but under ten times. The chain links TRBV7-2 to TRBJ2-1; 8 bases align to TRBD2. CDR1 and CDR2 (germline): SGHTA, FQGNSA. Trimming removed 6 bases from V and 6 bases from J; junction bases left unmatched: 7. This CDR3 region has 14 residues. Here the CDR3 reads CASRTGTRGNEQFF. The CDR3 coding sequence is TGTGCCAGCAGGACGGGGACTAGAGGCAATGAGCAGTTCTTC.

The J gene is TRBJ1-6, the V gene TRBV4-3; TRBD1 matches at 7 bases. The germline V gene encodes CDR1 LGHNA and CDR2 YSLEER. The CDR3 sequence is 16 residues long. Trimming cost V 2 bases and J 8 bases; bases outside gene matches: 9. CDR3 sequence: CASSQSTGSRDSPLHF. The CDR3 DNA reads as TGCGCCAGCAGCCAATCGACAGGGAGCCGGGATTCACCCCTCCACTTT.

The chain is built from TRBV29-1 and TRBJ2-5; D gene uncertain. Germline V gene sequence: CDR1 SQVTM, CDR2 ANQGSEA. This CDR3 has 15 residues. Trimming took off 3 bases at V and 5 bases at J, with 19 bases between the two ends. Here the CDR3 DNA reads TGCAGCGTTGATCGAGCAGCCAGTCGAGGCGAGACCCAGTACTTC. Protein sequence: CSVDRAASRGETQYF. Variable domain in full (rest from reference TRBV29-1 and TRBJ2-5): SAVISQKPSRDICQRGTSLTIQCQVDSQVTMMFWYRQQPGQSLTLIATANQGSEATYESGFVIDKFPISRPNLTFSTLTVSNMSPEDSSIYLCSVDRAASRGETQYFGPGTRLLVL.

This sequence joins TRBV10-3 and TRBJ2-1; a possible D gene is TRBD2 (5 bases). Germline lookup yields CDR1 ENHRY and CDR2 SYGVKD. The germline V and J ends were trimmed by 6 bases and 5 bases, with 11 bases remaining between them. The CDR3 length is 13 residues. Here the CDR3 reads CAIRATSDNEQFF. CDR3 sequence (DNA): TGTGCCATCAGGGCAACTAGTGACAATGAGCAGTTCTTC.

This rearrangement joins TRBV12-5 to TRBJ1-1; the match to TRBD1 covers 11 bases. V lost 4 bases to trimming and J lost 10 bases; unmatched junction nucleotides: 2. The CDR3 has 12 residues. Looked up from germline, CDR1 is LGHNT and CDR2 is FRNRAP. In DNA form, the CDR3 reads TGTGCTAGTGGTTCCGGGACAGGGGGAGCTTTCTTT. Translating it yields CASGSGTGGAFF. The variable domain in full, completed from reference TRBV12-5 and TRBJ1-1, reads DARVTQTPRHKVTEMGQEVTMRCQPILGHNTVFWYRQTMMQGLELLAYFRNRAPLDDSGMPKDRFSAEMPDATLATLKIQPSEPRDSAVYFCASGSGTGGAFFGQGTRLTVV.

This chain joins TRBV6-5 and TRBJ2-7; D tentatively reads TRBD1 or TRBD2 (6 bases each). The germline V gene encodes CDR1 MNHEY and CDR2 SVGAGI. The CDR3 runs 15 residues. V dropped 8 bases and J dropped 3 bases, with 20 bases sitting between them. CDR3 nucleotide sequence: TGTGCCAGCCGTTGGGGTGGGGGGCTACGCTACGAGCAGTACTTC. It translates to CASRWGGGLRYEQYF.

J is TRBJ1-5 and V is TRBV20-1; 7 nucleotides align to TRBD1. V lost 5 bases, J lost 2 bases, and 6 bases stayed unmatched. The V gene's germline CDR1 is DFQATT and CDR2 SNEGSKA (reference sequence). There are 14 residues in the CDR3. The CDR3 region is CSALKGAGNQPQHF. CDR3 nucleotide sequence: TGCAGTGCTTTAAAGGGGGCGGGCAATCAGCCCCAGCATTTT.

There are a few counts of this clonotype. V is TRBV29-1 and J is TRBJ1-1, with a possible D match to TRBD1 (5 bases). The CDR3 contains 13 residues. Germline V gene data show CDR1 as SQVTM and CDR2 as ANQGSEA. V was cut by 2 bases and J by 5 bases, with 12 bases left in between. CDR3 in amino acids: CSVETGGETEAFF. The CDR3 DNA sequence: TGCAGCGTTGAAACCGGGGGGGAAACTGAAGCTTTCTTT.